This TCR beta chain originates from a study of low-dose radiotherapy and immunotherapy resistance in tumors (dated 2022 in TCRdb). General notes on the study: Cohort 1 received 0.5 Gy per fraction every 2 weeks, with a prescribed total PTV dose of 6.5 Gy. Cohort 2 received 1 Gy per fraction every two weeks, with a total of 13 Gy over 26 weeks. Patients were given nivolumab as a 240 mg flat dose every two weeks and ipilimumab at 1 mg/kg every six weeks, with both drugs delivered intravenously. Cyclophosphamide 200 mg/m2 was given intravenously every two weeks, one day before each radiation and immunotherapy administration. Starting on cycle 1 day 1, patients took 300 mg of aspirin by mouth once daily for four cycles. The trial did not randomize participants into treatment groups. Eight patients were included in the translational analysis: three from the first dose cohort and the first five from the second dose cohort.

This specimen's time point label, per the study, means: before trial treatment. Donors were enrolled in RACIN, a single-arm phase I dose-escalation trial in which nivolumab, ipilimumab, aspirin, low-dose cyclophosphamide and low-dose radiotherapy were combined. Eligible patients had advanced, TIL-negative solid tumors. The listed sequencing device is Illumina HiSeq 2500. First-strand cDNA was synthesized using Superscript III and a set of TRAV- and TRBV-specific primers, so that both TCRalpha and TCRbeta chains were covered. TCRs were amplified with Phusion for approximately 21 PCR cycles, with a constant-region primer paired with the adapter attached to the V primers. Amplification of the isolated mRNA was done with the MessageAmp II aRNA Amplification Kit, which involved a roughly 16-hour in vitro transcription at 37 degrees C. mRNA for TCR sequencing was isolated with the Dynabeads mRNA DIRECT Purification Kit. Indexed Illumina adapters were added in a second approximately 25-cycle Phusion PCR, and the resulting products were purified with AMPure XP beads. Under the source paper's analysis protocol: Custom Perl scripts pooled TCR sequences encoding the same protein, removed out-of-frame sequences and computed each clonotype's abundance. TCR sequences supported by only a single read were excluded from analysis. Repertoire metrics included Shannon entropy, Gini index, clonality, richness, and frequency of TCRs shared between repertoires. The public reads were run again by TCRdb, first through fastp at Q25 and then through MiXCR, and only productive beta chains were kept. Every entry covers one CDR3 protein and lists the most common genes and DNA from its rows. V and J calls and clone size were set by TCRdb, not the authors. The table for this sample lists approximately 89,000 distinct CDR3 sequences; approximately 17% of them were counted only once. Under 7.5% of the sample belongs to the ten largest clones.

The CDR3 holds 14 amino acids from the cysteine to the phenylalanine. The CDR3 DNA has 42 bases and is translated from base 1. Trimming removed 3 bases from V and 8 bases from J, leaving 17 bases between the germline ends. CDR1 and CDR2, looked up from the germline V gene (reference sequence), are SGHNT and YYREEE. This clonotype showed up many times. What this receptor recognizes is not known. No much larger clone is present one base from it, and per-base qualities are unavailable. Recombination joined TRBV5-4 with TRBJ1-2; 5 matching bases give a weak D call of TRBD1. The TCR comes from a male donor with prostate cancer. The input for sequencing was PBMCs, taken before treatment. The CDR3 in this case is CASSSLNSGDGYTF. The nucleotide sequence reads as follows: TGTGCCAGCAGCTCCCTGAATTCGGGGGACGGCTACACCTTC. Reference TRBV5-4 and TRBJ1-2 proteins supply the regions before and after the CDR3; the full variable domain is: ETGVTQSPTHLIKTRGQQVTLRCSSQSGHNTVSWYQQALGQGPQFIFQYYREEENGRGNFPPRFSGLQFPNYSSELNVNALELDDSALYLCASSSLNSGDGYTFGSGTRLTVV.